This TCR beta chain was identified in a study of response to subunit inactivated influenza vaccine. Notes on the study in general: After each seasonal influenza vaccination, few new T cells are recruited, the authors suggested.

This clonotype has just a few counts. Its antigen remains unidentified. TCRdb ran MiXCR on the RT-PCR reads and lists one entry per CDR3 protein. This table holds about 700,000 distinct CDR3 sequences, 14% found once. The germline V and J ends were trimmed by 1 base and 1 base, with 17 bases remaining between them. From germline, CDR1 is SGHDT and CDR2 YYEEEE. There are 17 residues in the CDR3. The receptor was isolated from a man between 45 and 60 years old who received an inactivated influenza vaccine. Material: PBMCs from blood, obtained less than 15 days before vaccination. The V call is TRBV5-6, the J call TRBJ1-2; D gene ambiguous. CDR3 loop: CASSLRSQALINYGYTF. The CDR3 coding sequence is TGTGCCAGCAGCTTGCGGTCGCAGGCCCTAATTAACTATGGCTACACCTTC.